Below are 8 T cell receptor beta chains sequenced from a single sample in a study of response to subunit inactivated influenza vaccine. TCRdb re-called the RT-PCR reads through MiXCR, storing one row per CDR3 protein. The sample has some 540,000 distinct CDR3 sequences, under 30% seen once; the top ten hold about 2.8%. This sample was also put to use in a study of T cells expressing NK-cell markers. As that study records: Scientists made TCR beta cDNA using 5'RACE template switching with UMIs.

The sample in question was CD4+ T cells sorted from PBMCs, obtained 11 to 12 days after vaccination. All receptors derive from a man aged 50 to 60 who received an inactivated influenza vaccine.

V is TRBV4-3 and J is TRBJ1-6; D not resolved. Germline-derived CDR1 and CDR2 are LGHNA and YSLEER. Between the trimmed V and J ends, which lost 2 bases and 10 bases, there was a span of 9 bases. The length of the CDR3 is 13 residues. CDR3: CASSQKRGSPLHF. The CDR3, as DNA: TGCGCCAGCAGCCAAAAAAGAGGGTCACCCCTCCACTTT.

This chain uses TRBV5-1 with TRBJ2-6, with D possibly matching TRBD1 (5 bases). V lost 0 bases, J lost 0 bases, and 13 bases lay in between. The CDR3 runs to 18 residues. Germline assignment: CDR1 SGHRS and CDR2 YFSETQ. CDR3 sequence reads: CASSLGQLTNSGANVLTF. Written as DNA, the CDR3 is TGCGCCAGCAGCTTGGGACAGCTTACGAACTCTGGGGCCAACGTCCTGACTTTC.

J is TRBJ2-7 and V is TRBV6-2 or TRBV6-3; perhaps TRBD1 as D (5 bases). The CDR3 is 15 amino acids. Deletions cut 2 bases from V and 7 bases from J, with 18 bases between. Germline-derived CDR1 and CDR2 are MNHEY and SVGEGT. The CDR3 loop is CASSYRLARSGEQYF. CDR3 bases: TGTGCCAGCAGTTACCGGCTGGCGAGGTCAGGGGAGCAGTACTTC.

This clonotype showed up just a few times. The gene calls are TRBV5-6 and TRBJ2-1, with D possibly TRBD2 on 5 matching bases. V lost 4 bases, J lost 6 bases, and 23 bases lay in between. CDR1 and CDR2 from the germline V gene are SGHDT and YYEEEE. The CDR3 is 17 residues long. In DNA, the CDR3 is TGTGCCAGCAGCCTCTACCAACGCGGACTGGGCAGCAATGAGCAGTTCTTC. Protein: CASSLYQRGLGSNEQFF.

The chain employs TRBV29-1 and TRBJ2-6; no firm D call. The CDR3 has 16 residues. Between the trimmed V and J ends, which lost 2 bases and 0 bases, there was a span of 11 bases. Germline CDR1 SQVTM, CDR2 ANQGSEA. This chain's CDR3 is CSVEHRTVSGANVLTF. Here the CDR3 DNA reads TGCAGCGTTGAACATCGCACGGTCTCTGGGGCCAACGTCCTGACTTTC. Drawing the rest from reference TRBV29-1 and TRBJ2-6, the complete variable domain is SAVISQKPSRDICQRGTSLTIQCQVDSQVTMMFWYRQQPGQSLTLIATANQGSEATYESGFVIDKFPISRPNLTFSTLTVSNMSPEDSSIYLCSVEHRTVSGANVLTFGAGSRLTVL.

The chain employs TRBV19 and TRBJ2-5; maybe TRBD1 (6 bases). The germline V and J ends were trimmed by 3 bases and 4 bases, with 12 bases remaining between them. CDR1 and CDR2 from the germline V gene are LNHDA and SQIVND (reference sequence). The CDR3 loop spans 14 amino acids. CDR3 sequence (DNA): TGTGCCAGTAGTATCCACGGGACACGAGAGACCCAGTACTTC. It codes for CASSIHGTRETQYF.

This clonotype has more than one count but fewer than ten. This chain joins TRBV7-8 and TRBJ1-1; possibly TRBD1 for D (6 bases). Trimming took off 1 base at V and 4 bases at J, with 13 bases between the two ends. In germline, CDR1 is SGHVS, CDR2 FQNEAQ. CDR3 size: 15 residues. The DNA of the CDR3 is TGTGCCAGCAGCTTAGAGTTTAGGGGGAGCACTGAAGCTTTCTTT. Encoded protein: CASSLEFRGSTEAFF.

This chain joins TRBV20-1 and TRBJ1-1, with 8 bases fitting TRBD1. Germline values: CDR1 DFQATT, CDR2 SNEGSKA (reference sequence). CDR3 length: 12 amino acids. The CDR3, as DNA: TGCAGGGGGGACAGGATGAGCACTGAAGCTTTCTTT. As protein: CRGDRMSTEAFF.